This TCR beta chain stems from a study of T cell repertoires in cytomegalovirus infection. Study-level results: HLA-C-restricted CMV-specific TCR beta clonotypes were dominant in the ex vivo response. The cumulative frequency of public TCR beta families distinguished individuals who carried CMV together with the relevant HLA.

MiXCR, run by TCRdb on the reads, gives a single entry per CDR3 protein. The data contain fewer than 900,000 distinct CDR3 sequences, 25% to 35% of them singletons. Only a few counts were recorded for this clonotype. The antigen remains unidentified. Germline V gene sequence: CDR1 LNHDA, CDR2 SQIVND (reference sequence). This CDR3 has 13 residues. V was clipped by 8 bases and J by 2 bases, with 13 bases between them. The specimen comprised cultured CD8+ T cells from PBMCs, sampled from culture after CMV antigen stimulation. This clonotype was sampled from a human donor in good health (CMV status not recorded). Some clones in this sample may be carry-over from other donors' samples. The chain links TRBV19 to TRBJ2-7; D may be TRBD2 (6 bases). The DNA for the CDR3 is TGTGCCAGTGGGGGGAGTTCAACCTACGAGCAGTACTTC. This translates into CASGGSSTYEQYF.